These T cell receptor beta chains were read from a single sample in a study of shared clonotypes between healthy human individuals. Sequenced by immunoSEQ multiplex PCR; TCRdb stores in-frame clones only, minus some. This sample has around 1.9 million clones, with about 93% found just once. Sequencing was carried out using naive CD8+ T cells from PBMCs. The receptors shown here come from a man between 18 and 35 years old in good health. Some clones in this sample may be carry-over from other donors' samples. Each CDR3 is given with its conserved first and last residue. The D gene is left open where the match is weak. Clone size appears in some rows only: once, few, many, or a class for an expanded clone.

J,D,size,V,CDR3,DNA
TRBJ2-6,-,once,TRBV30,CAHLGGGWPSGANVLTF,TGTGCCCATTTAGGGGGGGGATGGCCCTCTGGGGCCAACGTCCTGACTTTC
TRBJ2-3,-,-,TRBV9,CASSPGRGGTDTQYF,TGTGCCAGCAGCCCGGGGCGAGGGGGCACAGATACGCAGTATTTT
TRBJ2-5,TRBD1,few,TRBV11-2,CASSHRDRAETQYF,TGTGCCAGCAGCCACCGGGACAGGGCAGAGACCCAGTACTTC
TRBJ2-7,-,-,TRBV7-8,CASSLDPKSSYEQYF,TGTGCCAGCAGCTTAGATCCGAAGAGCTCCTACGAGCAGTACTTC
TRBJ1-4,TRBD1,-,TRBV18,CASSRDRMDEKLFF,TGTGCCAGCTCCCGGGACAGGATGGATGAAAAACTGTTTTTT
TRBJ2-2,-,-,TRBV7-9,CASSFSLTGELFF,TGTGCCAGCAGCTTCTCTCTCACCGGGGAGCTGTTTTTT
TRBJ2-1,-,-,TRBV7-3,CASSSQGNGVDEQFF,TGTGCCAGCAGCTCCCAGGGGAATGGGGTGGATGAGCAGTTCTTC
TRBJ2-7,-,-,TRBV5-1,CASSPRDLTYEQYF,TGCGCCAGCAGCCCCAGGGACCTTACCTACGAGCAGTACTTC
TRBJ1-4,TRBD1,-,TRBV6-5,CASLSGTERKKLFF,TGTGCCAGCCTATCCGGGACAGAGAGAAAAAAACTGTTTTTT
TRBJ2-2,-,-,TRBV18,CASSLATGELFF,TGTGCCAGCTCACTCGCCACCGGGGAGCTGTTTTTT
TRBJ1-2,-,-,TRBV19,CASSTRNRVTTGHGYTF,TGTGCCAGTAGTACCCGAAACAGGGTGACGACCGGGCATGGCTACACCTTC
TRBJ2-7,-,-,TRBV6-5,CASSYSASYEQYF,TGTGCCAGCAGTTACTCTGCCTCCTACGAGCAGTACTTC
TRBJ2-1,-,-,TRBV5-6,CASSFGDEQFF,TGTGCCAGCAGCTTCGGGGATGAGCAGTTCTTC
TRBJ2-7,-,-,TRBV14,CASSHGRGYPEQYF,TGTGCCAGCAGCCACGGGCGAGGTTACCCCGAGCAGTACTTC
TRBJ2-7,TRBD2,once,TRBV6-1,CASTLAGPSYEQYF,TGTGCCAGCACCCTAGCGGGCCCCTCCTACGAGCAGTACTTC
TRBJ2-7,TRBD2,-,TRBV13,CASSLTSGRGYEQYF,TGTGCCAGCAGCTTGACTAGCGGGAGGGGTTACGAGCAGTACTTC
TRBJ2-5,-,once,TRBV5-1,CASSLTGPLSRSETQYF,TGCGCCAGCAGCTTGACGGGACCTCTAAGCCGTTCGGAGACCCAGTACTTC
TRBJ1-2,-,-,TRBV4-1,CASSLVQGSGYTF,TGCGCCAGCAGCCTAGTCCAGGGGTCTGGCTACACCTTC
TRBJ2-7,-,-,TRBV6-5,CASSYAGHQYEQYF,TGTGCCAGCAGTTACGCGGGACACCAGTACGAGCAGTACTTC
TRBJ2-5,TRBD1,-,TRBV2,CASYDPDRDLVRTQYF,TGTGCCAGTTACGACCCGGACAGGGACCTTGTGAGGACCCAGTACTTC
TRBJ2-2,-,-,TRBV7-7,CASSLDSPAEGSNTGELFF,TGTGCCAGCAGCTTAGACAGTCCAGCGGAGGGGTCAAACACCGGGGAGCTGTTTTTT
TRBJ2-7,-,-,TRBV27,CASSLLLSSSYEQYF,TGTGCCAGCAGTTTACTGCTTTCCTCATCCTACGAGCAGTACTTC
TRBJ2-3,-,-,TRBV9,CASSPSSTDTQYF,TGTGCCAGCAGCCCCAGTAGCACAGATACGCAGTATTTT
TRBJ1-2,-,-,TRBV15,CATSRDPPHGNGNGYTF,TGTGCCACCAGCAGAGATCCCCCCCACGGGAACGGAAATGGCTACACCTTC
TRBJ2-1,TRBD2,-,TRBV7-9,CASSLGGLSGSLFHEQFF,TGTGCCAGCAGCTTAGGGGGGTTAAGCGGGAGTTTATTCCATGAGCAGTTCTTC
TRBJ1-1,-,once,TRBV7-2,CASSFPTEAFF,TGTGCCAGCAGCTTTCCCACTGAAGCTTTCTTT
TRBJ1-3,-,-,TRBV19,CASPRARSIYF,TGTGCCAGTCCGAGGGCGCGATCCATATATTTT
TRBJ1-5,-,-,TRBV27,CASRIGGSNQPQHF,TGTGCCAGCAGAATTGGGGGGAGCAATCAGCCCCAGCATTTT
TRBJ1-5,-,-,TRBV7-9,CASSLGGAVNQPQHF,TGTGCCAGCAGCTTAGGCGGGGCCGTCAATCAGCCCCAGCATTTT
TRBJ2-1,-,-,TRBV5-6,CASSLSGQQFF,TGTGCCAGCAGCTTGTCGGGTCAGCAGTTCTTC
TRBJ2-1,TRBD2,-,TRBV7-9,CASSFGGAGAGNEQFF,TGTGCCAGCAGCTTCGGAGGGGCGGGAGCAGGGAATGAGCAGTTCTTC
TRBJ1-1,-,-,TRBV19,CASSIFRTAHTEAFF,TGTGCCAGTAGTATTTTCAGGACAGCCCACACTGAAGCTTTCTTT
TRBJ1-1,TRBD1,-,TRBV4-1,CASSLKQGKAFF,TGCGCCAGCAGCCTAAAACAGGGGAAAGCTTTCTTT
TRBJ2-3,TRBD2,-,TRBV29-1,CSAPGGLLGTQYF,TGCAGCGCCCCGGGAGGCCTCTTGGGTACGCAGTATTTT